The 23 T cell receptor beta chains listed next were all sequenced from one sample in a study of control samples from healthy donors and cancer patients. TCRdb's table, derived via immunoSEQ multiplex PCR, lists solely in-frame clones and lacks some. This sample has about 40,000 clones, with 80% to 95% found just once. The source material was blood. These TCRs come from a woman aged 45-60 years in good health.

This clone was recorded once. CDR3 region: CASSEGIGTPLHF. CDR3 coding DNA: TGTGCCAGCAGTGAGGGAATTGGGACACCCCTCCACTTT. V gene TRBV6-1 combines with J gene TRBJ1-6, with D unresolved. Germline loops: CDR1 MNHNS, CDR2 SASEGT. This CDR3 is built from 13 residues. V lost 3 bases and J 11 bases, leaving 11 bases between the germline ends.

This clone was detected once. The chain combines TRBV27 with TRBJ1-1; 7 nucleotides align to TRBD1. This CDR3 is 15 amino acids long. Germline V gene data show CDR1 as MNHEY and CDR2 as SMNVEV (reference sequence). V shed 4 bases, J shed 3 bases, and the junction held 8 bases outside the gene matches. The CDR3 is CASSYIGRGDTEAFF. For the CDR3, the DNA is TGTGCCAGCAGTTACATAGGCAGGGGGGACACTGAAGCTTTCTTT.

V gene TRBV7-3 combines with J gene TRBJ2-1, with 10 bases aligning to TRBD2. CDR1 SGHTA and CDR2 FQGTGA come from the germline V gene. Trimming removed 5 bases from V and 9 bases from J; junction bases left unmatched: 10. This CDR3 is 15 amino acids long. CDR3 protein: CASSPKAGGRTEQFF. The CDR3 DNA reads as TGTGCCAGCAGCCCAAAAGCGGGGGGGCGAACTGAGCAGTTCTTC.

The rearrangement joins TRBV30 to TRBJ1-4; D is undetermined. Per germline, CDR1 GTSNPN and CDR2 SVGIG (reference sequence). The CDR3 covers 13 residues. Trimming removed 3 bases at V and 3 bases at J, with 8 bases between. CDR3 in DNA: TGTGCCTGGAGGGCAGTAGCTAATGAAAAACTGTTTTTT. Translated, it gives CAWRAVANEKLFF. Full variable domain (remainder filled in from reference TRBV30 and TRBJ1-4): SQTIHQWPATLVQPVGSPLSLECTVEGTSNPNLYWYRQAAGRGLQLLFYSVGIGQISSEVPQNLSASRPQDRQFILSSKKLLLSDSGFYLCAWRAVANEKLFFGSGTQLSVL.

This clone was seen once. The genes are TRBV5-4 and TRBJ2-5; unclear D gene. The CDR3 loop spans 13 amino acids. V lost 1 base and J 3 bases, leaving 7 bases between the germline ends. Germline V gives CDR1 SGHNT, CDR2 YYREEE (reference sequence). The CDR3 here is CASSLPSKETQYF. Written as DNA, the CDR3 is TGTGCCAGCAGCTTGCCAAGTAAAGAGACCCAGTACTTC. The full variable domain, with the rest looked up from reference TRBV5-4 and TRBJ2-5, is ETGVTQSPTHLIKTRGQQVTLRCSSQSGHNTVSWYQQALGQGPQFIFQYYREEENGRGNFPPRFSGLQFPNYSSELNVNALELDDSALYLCASSLPSKETQYFGPGTRLLVL.

This chain uses TRBV6-5 with TRBJ1-5, with D unclear. Germline lookup yields CDR1 MNHEY and CDR2 SVGAGI. Trimming removed 2 bases at V and 4 bases at J, with 9 bases between. The CDR3 length is 14 residues. The CDR3 DNA follows: TGTGCCAGCAGTTACAAGAACAAGAATCAGCCCCAGCATTTT. This sequence encodes CASSYKNKNQPQHF.

CDR3 in DNA: TGTGCCAGCAGTTTATCTAAGGGGGCGAGCAATTCACCCCTCCACTTT. This codes for CASSLSKGASNSPLHF. The chain couples TRBV27 to TRBJ1-6, with 7 bases that match TRBD1. Germline loops: CDR1 MNHEY, CDR2 SMNVEV (reference sequence). The V gene end was trimmed by 0 bases and the J gene end by 7 bases; junction bases not matched to a gene: 6. The CDR3 covers 16 residues.

The V gene is TRBV5-6, the J gene TRBJ1-1, with D perhaps TRBD1 (5 bases). The CDR3 length is 13 residues. Between the trimmed V and J ends, which lost 7 bases and 3 bases, there was a span of 13 bases. Germline assignment: CDR1 SGHDT and CDR2 YYEEEE. CDR3 nucleotides: TGTGCCAGCGCACAAGGGGTTGACACTGAAGCTTTCTTT. It yields the protein CASAQGVDTEAFF.

The CDR3 reads CASSLVLAGGRYEQYF. The CDR3 region has the DNA TGTGCCAGCAGCTTAGTTCTAGCGGGGGGGCGGTACGAGCAGTACTTC. The gene calls are TRBV7-2 and TRBJ2-7; 12 bases map to TRBD2. Germline V gene lookup returns CDR1 SGHTA and CDR2 FQGNSA. The J segment lost 4 bases and the V segment lost 1 base, leaving 5 bases of the junction unmatched. The CDR3 runs 16 residues. The full variable domain, rest sourced from reference TRBV7-2 and TRBJ2-7, is GAGVSQSPSNKVTEKGKDVELRCDPISGHTALYWYRQSLGQGLEFLIYFQGNSAPDKSGLPSDRFSAERTGGSVSTLTIQRTQQEDSAVYLCASSLVLAGGRYEQYFGPGTRLTVT.

A single count supports this clone. This rearrangement joins TRBV27 to TRBJ2-7, with a possible D match to TRBD1 (6 bases). V shed 3 bases and J shed 4 bases, with 13 bases lying between them. This CDR3 has 14 residues. Germline V lookup: CDR1 MNHEY, CDR2 SMNVEV (reference sequence). The chain's CDR3 is CASSFSDSRYEQYF. Written as DNA, the CDR3 is TGTGCCAGCAGTTTTTCGGACAGTAGATACGAGCAGTACTTC.

V is TRBV5-1 and J is TRBJ1-5; no firm D call. This CDR3 contains 13 residues. V lost 0 bases and J 5 bases, leaving 6 bases between the germline ends. Germline V gene sequence: CDR1 SGHRS, CDR2 YFSETQ. The CDR3 nucleotides read TGCGCCAGCAGCTTGGTCGGTGATCAGCCCCAGCATTTT. Protein product: CASSLVGDQPQHF.

The chain employs TRBV5-1 and TRBJ2-7; TRBD2 aligns across 8 bases. Losses at the gene ends were 9 bases for V and 7 bases for J; bases not matched to a gene: 15. The CDR3 runs to 14 residues. The germline CDR1 and CDR2 sequences are SGHRS and YFSETQ. As DNA, the CDR3 is TGCGCCACTAAGCGGGGGCAGGGGTCTTGGGAGCAGTACTTC. This sequence encodes CATKRGQGSWEQYF.

This clone has just a few counts. The chain recombines TRBV24-1 with TRBJ2-2; D is uncertain. Trimming cost V 7 bases and J 1 base, with 12 bases left between them. Germline V gene data show CDR1 as KGHDR and CDR2 as SFDVKD. The CDR3 covers 15 residues. Written as DNA, the CDR3 is TGTGCCACCAGCCTTTCTCGACAGAACACCGGGGAGCTGTTTTTT. It is translated as CATSLSRQNTGELFF.

J is TRBJ1-2 and V is TRBV6-5; D possibly corresponds to TRBD1 (5 bases). The CDR3 spans 13 residues. The V gene's germline CDR1 is MNHEY and CDR2 SVGAGI. Between the trimmed V and J ends, which lost 4 bases and 8 bases, there was a span of 14 bases. CDR3 DNA: TGTGCCAGCAGTTTAGAGGTGGGGACGGGCTACACCTTC. It yields the protein CASSLEVGTGYTF.

This chain joins TRBV24-1 and TRBJ1-3; possible D gene TRBD1, 5 bases. Per germline, CDR1 KGHDR and CDR2 SFDVKD. V shed 9 bases and J shed 1 base, with 9 bases lying between them. This CDR3 is 13 amino acids long. In DNA, the CDR3 is TGTGCCACCGGGGAGGGGTCTGGAAACACCATATATTTT. Protein sequence: CATGEGSGNTIYF.

V and J are TRBV5-1 and TRBJ1-1; a weak D match, TRBD1 (5 bases). The V end lost 2 bases, the J end lost 0 bases, and 8 bases lay between the germline ends. In germline, CDR1 is SGHRS, CDR2 YFSETQ. This CDR3 spans 14 amino acids. The CDR3 is CASSFATVNTEAFF. The CDR3 bases are TGCGCCAGCAGCTTCGCGACAGTGAACACTGAAGCTTTCTTT.

This chain joins TRBV27 and TRBJ2-7, with TRBD2 identical over 16 bases. CDR3 size: 17 residues. Germline V gene data show CDR1 as MNHEY and CDR2 as SMNVEV (reference sequence). The V and J ends lost 6 bases and 4 bases, in that order; junction bases with no gene match: 9. The CDR3 loop reads CASRPGTSGGAWYEQYF. CDR3 nucleotides: TGTGCCAGCAGACCCGGGACTAGCGGGGGGGCCTGGTACGAGCAGTACTTC.

The V call is TRBV19, the J call TRBJ2-2, with 12 positions matching TRBD2. V was pared by 8 bases and J by 6 bases, with 10 bases of the junction left unmatched. The CDR3 runs to 16 residues. CDR1 and CDR2 (germline): LNHDA, SQIVND (reference sequence). CDR3 bases: TGTGCCAGTTGTAGTCGACTAGCGGGGGTTCCCGGGGAGCTGTTTTTT. Its translation is CASCSRLAGVPGELFF.

The chain combines TRBV12-3 or TRBV12-4 with TRBJ2-5, with 7 nucleotides matching TRBD1. The V and J ends lost 6 bases and 3 bases, in that order; junction bases with no gene match: 4. CDR3 length equals 13 residues. Here the CDR3 reads CASRGDREETQYF. In nucleotides, the CDR3 is TGTGCCAGCAGGGGGGACAGAGAAGAGACCCAGTACTTC.

V and J are TRBV6-1 and TRBJ1-5; possible D gene TRBD1, 6 bases. With 1 base removed from V and 3 bases from J, the gap between germline ends came to 10 bases. The CDR3 runs to 15 residues. Germline CDR1 and CDR2: MNHNS and SASEGT. CDR3 protein: CASSEDGGNNQPQHF. The CDR3 bases are TGTGCCAGCAGTGAAGACGGGGGCAACAATCAGCCCCAGCATTTT.

Only one count was recorded for this clone. The CDR3 spells CSASTGNTEAFF. For the CDR3, the DNA is TGCAGTGCTAGTACAGGGAACACTGAAGCTTTCTTT. This rearrangement joins TRBV20-1 to TRBJ1-1; a weak D match, TRBD1 (5 bases). The CDR3 loop spans 12 amino acids. Germline lookup yields CDR1 DFQATT and CDR2 SNEGSKA (reference sequence). V lost 3 bases and J 1 base, leaving 6 bases between the germline ends.

The chain has TRBV5-4 and TRBJ2-7, with D maybe TRBD2 (5 bases). Germline CDR1 and CDR2: SGHNT and YYREEE (reference sequence). The germline V and J ends were trimmed by 3 bases and 7 bases, with 20 bases remaining between them. The CDR3 is 15 amino acids. The CDR3 sequence: CASSSWTERPGEQYF. The DNA of the CDR3 is TGTGCCAGCAGCTCTTGGACCGAACGACCGGGAGAGCAGTACTTC.

V gene TRBV19 combines with J gene TRBJ2-1; 7 bases fit TRBD1. Germline CDR1 is LNHDA and CDR2 is SQIVND (reference sequence). The V segment lost 11 bases and the J segment 7 bases; nucleotides outside the gene matches: 11. CDR3 length: 13 amino acids. In DNA, the CDR3 is TGTGCCGTTATGGACAGGACCTGGAATGAGCAGTTCTTC. This gives the protein CAVMDRTWNEQFF.